This T cell receptor (beta chain) appears in the sequencing data of a study of blood T cell repertoires in COVID-19. Study information: Donors in the United States, Italy and Spain gave samples during acute or convalescent COVID-19. Nucleic acid was either cDNA or gDNA, and it came from T cells, B-cell-depleted T cells, or PBMCs.

Per the germline V gene, CDR1 is SGHTA and CDR2 is FQGNSA. The CDR3 is 14 amino acids. J gave up 8 bases and V 3 bases, and 5 bases lay outside the gene matches. Original processing notes: Estimation of nucleated cell counts was performed using reference gene primer amplification. Profiling relied on immunoSEQ multiplex PCR, and the TCRdb table lists in-frame clones only, not all of them. V, J and clone size were drawn from that table, and D and trimming were deduced from the DNA. Among about 320,000 clones, about 83% were seen once, and the ten largest hold 1.2%. Material: peripheral blood. The sequence derives from a woman between 45 and 65 years old with acute or convalescent COVID-19. The chain combines TRBV7-2 with TRBJ2-1, with 9 bases identical to TRBD2. The CDR3 region is CASSLGLADHEQFF. CDR3 bases: TGTGCCAGCAGCTTGGGACTAGCTGACCATGAGCAGTTCTTC.